Listed below are T cell receptor beta chains from one sample, sequenced in a study of T cell responses to AZD1222 COVID-19 vaccine. The method was immunoSEQ multiplex PCR; TCRdb's version includes in-frame clones alone and lacks a portion of them. The data show about 130,000 clones, around 90% seen once. Sequenced material: peripheral blood, taken 28 days after the second AZD1222 dose. These TCRs come from an adult who received the AZD1222 COVID-19 vaccine. CDR3s include the opening cysteine and the closing phenylalanine or tryptophan. Each record gives: clone size, V gene, D gene, J gene, CDR3 protein, CDR3 DNA. The D gene is left open where the match is weak. Size is stated for part of the rows, as once, few or many counts, or as a class when the clone is expanded.

-	TRBV30	-	TRBJ1-1	CAWSANIGTEAFF	TGTGCCTGGAGTGCAAATATCGGCACTGAAGCTTTCTTT
-	TRBV27	-	TRBJ1-6	CASSLGAGFNSPLHF	TGTGCCAGCAGTTTAGGCGCAGGGTTCAATTCACCCCTCCACTTT
-	TRBV11-3	-	TRBJ1-3	CASSLKTGPNSGNTIYF	TGTGCCAGCAGCTTAAAAACAGGGCCAAACTCTGGAAACACCATATATTTT
-	TRBV19	-	TRBJ1-5	CASSPTGTVSGPQHF	TGTGCCAGTAGCCCTACCGGGACGGTCTCGGGGCCCCAGCATTTT
-	TRBV30	-	TRBJ1-5	CAWSVPGGASNQPQHF	TGTGCCTGGAGTGTACCTGGGGGAGCGAGCAATCAGCCCCAGCATTTT
-	TRBV5-4	-	TRBJ2-7	CASSYDRYEQYF	TGTGCCAGCAGCTACGACAGGTACGAGCAGTACTTC
-	TRBV27	-	TRBJ2-2	CASSLVSNTGELFF	TGTGCCAGCAGTTTGGTCTCGAACACCGGGGAGCTGTTTTTT
-	TRBV24-1	TRBD1	TRBJ2-2	CATSETGQGATGELFF	TGTGCCACCAGTGAGACGGGACAGGGGGCGACCGGGGAGCTGTTTTTT
once	TRBV29-1	-	TRBJ2-7	CSVAPDRYEQYF	TGCAGCGTTGCCCCGGACAGATACGAGCAGTACTTC
-	TRBV4-1	TRBD2	TRBJ2-7	CASSPIPGGAYEQYF	TGCGCCAGCAGCCCAATTCCGGGAGGAGCCTACGAGCAGTACTTC
-	TRBV11-3	-	TRBJ1-3	CASSLTAGNTIYF	TGTGCCAGCAGCTTAACGGCTGGAAACACCATATATTTT
once	TRBV18	-	TRBJ2-5	CASSPSPGQETQYF	TGTGCCAGCTCACCATCTCCAGGGCAAGAGACCCAGTACTTC
-	TRBV7-9	-	TRBJ1-4	CASTLGENQGEKLFF	TGTGCCAGCACCCTAGGCGAGAACCAGGGAGAAAAACTGTTTTTT
-	TRBV18	-	TRBJ1-1	CASSRFTEAFF	TGTGCCAGCTCACGATTCACTGAAGCTTTCTTT
-	TRBV27	-	TRBJ1-1	CASSLLPGDGTEAFF	TGTGCCAGCAGTTTGTTACCCGGGGATGGCACTGAAGCTTTCTTT
-	TRBV27	TRBD1	TRBJ1-5	CASGQGAQPQHF	TGTGCCAGCGGACAGGGGGCTCAGCCCCAGCATTTT
-	TRBV27	-	TRBJ2-7	CASSLGRRQYF	TGTGCCAGCAGTCTAGGACGGAGGCAGTACTTC
-	TRBV3-1/TRBV3-2	-	TRBJ2-7	CASSQDQRGQYF	TGTGCCAGCAGCCAAGATCAGAGGGGGCAGTACTTC
many	TRBV19	TRBD2	TRBJ2-6	CASSLGLAGASGANVLTF	TGTGCCAGTAGCCTAGGACTAGCGGGGGCCTCTGGGGCCAACGTCCTGACTTTC
-	TRBV12-5	-	TRBJ2-2	CASGLDDGELFF	TGTGCTAGTGGTTTGGATGACGGGGAGCTGTTTTTT
-	TRBV5-8	TRBD1	TRBJ1-2	CASSLPDRGYGYTF	TGTGCCAGCAGCCTACCGGACAGGGGCTATGGCTACACCTTC
-	TRBV7-8	-	TRBJ2-3	CASSLNAGPPADTQYF	TGTGCCAGCAGCTTAAATGCTGGGCCTCCCGCAGATACGCAGTATTTT
-	TRBV7-8	TRBD2	TRBJ2-1	CASSLGAGAAYNEQFF	TGTGCCAGCAGCTTAGGAGCGGGAGCGGCCTACAATGAGCAGTTCTTC
-	TRBV7-3	-	TRBJ2-3	CASSLTIGIGDTQYF	TGTGCCAGCAGCTTAACGATCGGGATCGGAGATACGCAGTATTTT
-	TRBV5-1	-	TRBJ1-6	CASSLDASLLHF	TGCGCCAGCAGCTTGGATGCCTCACTCCTCCACTTT
once	TRBV15	TRBD1	TRBJ1-2	CATSRGSRGHLGGLYGYTF	TGTGCCACCAGCAGAGGAAGCAGGGGGCATTTGGGTGGACTCTATGGCTACACCTTC
once	TRBV6-5	-	TRBJ2-5	CASSPTVEETQYF	TGTGCCAGCAGCCCGACAGTCGAAGAGACCCAGTACTTC
-	TRBV7-6	-	TRBJ2-7	CASSLEGDSYEQYF	TGTGCCAGCAGCTTAGAGGGAGACTCCTACGAGCAGTACTTC
-	TRBV2	TRBD1	TRBJ1-5	CASNGQGRQDQPQHF	TGTGCCAGCAACGGACAGGGAAGACAGGATCAGCCCCAGCATTTT
-	TRBV30	-	TRBJ1-4	CAWGKNEKLFF	TGTGCCTGGGGGAAGAATGAAAAACTGTTTTTT
-	TRBV30	-	TRBJ2-7	CAWTSDSYEQYF	TGTGCCTGGACTAGCGACAGCTACGAGCAGTACTTC
-	TRBV5-1	TRBD2	TRBJ2-3	CASSVTSGRAGWTDTQYF	TGCGCCAGCAGCGTGACTAGCGGGAGGGCCGGTTGGACAGATACGCAGTATTTT
-	TRBV9	-	TRBJ1-1	CASSVDQRDGVEAFF	TGTGCCAGCAGCGTAGATCAACGGGACGGAGTTGAAGCTTTCTTT
-	TRBV5-1	-	TRBJ1-4	CASSSPPSDITNEKLFF	TGCGCCAGCAGCTCTCCCCCCTCCGACATTACTAATGAAAAACTGTTTTTT
-	TRBV24-1	TRBD1	TRBJ2-7	CATTVTGKIEDEQYF	TGTGCCACCACGGTGACAGGGAAGATAGAAGACGAGCAGTACTTC
-	TRBV6-1	-	TRBJ2-3	CASSENNLAFNTDTQYF	TGTGCCAGCAGTGAAAACAACCTGGCCTTTAACACAGATACGCAGTATTTT
-	TRBV2	-	TRBJ2-7	CASKVEGFYEQYF	TGTGCCAGCAAGGTGGAGGGATTCTACGAGCAGTACTTC
-	TRBV25-1	TRBD1	TRBJ1-5	CASSGKTGNSNQPQHF	TGTGCCAGCAGTGGAAAGACAGGGAATAGCAATCAGCCCCAGCATTTT
-	TRBV2	-	TRBJ1-5	CASSEEAVGNQPQHF	TGTGCCAGCAGTGAGGAGGCTGTTGGAAATCAGCCCCAGCATTTT
-	TRBV29-1	-	TRBJ1-2	CSVFAGPQLGYGYTF	TGCAGCGTCTTCGCCGGGCCACAGCTAGGCTATGGCTACACCTTC
-	TRBV18	TRBD2	TRBJ2-7	CASSPVVAGGNSYEQYF	TGTGCCAGCTCACCAGTAGTAGCGGGAGGGAACTCCTACGAGCAGTACTTC
-	TRBV6-5	-	TRBJ2-1	CASSTGGEQFF	TGTGCCAGCAGTACAGGTGGAGAGCAGTTCTTC
-	TRBV6-1	-	TRBJ1-6	CASSEWGGVYNSPLHF	TGTGCCAGCAGTGAATGGGGGGGCGTCTATAATTCACCCCTCCACTTT
-	TRBV3-1/TRBV3-2	-	TRBJ1-2	CASSQTSRVSAGYTF	TGTGCCAGCAGCCAGACCTCCCGGGTCTCGGCTGGCTACACCTTC
-	TRBV5-1	-	TRBJ1-6	CASSLDLNSPLHF	TGCGCCAGCAGCTTGGACCTAAATTCACCCCTCCACTTT
-	TRBV3-1/TRBV3-2	TRBD1	TRBJ1-2	CASSQGKGAYGYTF	TGTGCCAGCAGCCAAGGTAAGGGGGCCTATGGCTACACCTTC
-	TRBV18	TRBD1	TRBJ2-7	CASSPPGQTYEQYF	TGTGCCAGCTCGCCACCGGGACAGACCTACGAGCAGTACTTC
once	TRBV5-1	TRBD2	TRBJ2-7	CASSLGLAGGEYEQYF	TGCGCCAGCAGCTTGGGACTAGCGGGAGGGGAATACGAGCAGTACTTC
-	TRBV7-9	-	TRBJ2-7	CASRESGYYEQYF	TGTGCCAGCAGGGAGTCAGGGTACTACGAGCAGTACTTC
-	TRBV28	-	TRBJ2-3	CASSSFPNTQYF	TGTGCCAGCAGTTCGTTCCCAAATACGCAGTATTTT
-	TRBV7-9	-	TRBJ2-7	CASSYDSLSSYEQYF	TGTGCCAGCAGCTACGACAGCCTAAGCTCCTACGAGCAGTACTTC
-	TRBV5-1	TRBD1	TRBJ1-2	CASSRSTGDGYTF	TGCGCCAGCTCAAGGTCAACAGGGGATGGCTACACCTTC
-	TRBV27	-	TRBJ2-2	CASRTRQHSSGGELFF	TGTGCCAGCAGAACCAGACAGCATAGTTCGGGTGGGGAGCTGTTTTTT
-	TRBV27	-	TRBJ2-2	CASSRLGAGELFF	TGTGCCAGCAGTAGACTAGGCGCCGGGGAGCTGTTTTTT
-	TRBV6-1	-	TRBJ2-7	CASSEGSVSVQYF	TGTGCCAGCAGTGAGGGGAGCGTAAGCGTGCAGTACTTC
-	TRBV28	-	TRBJ2-1	CASSFLDEQFF	TGTGCCAGCAGTTTTTTAGATGAGCAGTTCTTC
-	TRBV2	-	TRBJ1-6	CASSDEGQGSPLHF	TGTGCCAGCAGTGACGAGGGCCAAGGCTCACCCCTCCACTTT
-	TRBV9	-	TRBJ2-2	CASSVAGPDTGELFF	TGTGCCAGCAGCGTAGCGGGACCAGACACCGGGGAGCTGTTTTTT
-	TRBV30	-	TRBJ1-1	CAWRGGAGRLRTEAFF	TGTGCCTGGCGGGGGGGGGCAGGTCGGTTAAGGACTGAAGCTTTCTTT